The next 25 T cell receptor beta chains were all read from a single sample in a study of cytomegalovirus exposure and HLA in healthy donors. The primer mix had 60 Vbeta and 13 Jbeta primers. Sequencing used immunoSEQ multiplex PCR; TCRdb keeps in-frame clones, though not all of them. The repertoire holds approximately 140,000 clones, with roughly 83% as singletons. Sequenced sample: PBMCs. These receptors all stem from a human donor in good health.

DNA for the CDR3: TGCAGCGTTAACAGGGGGCGCAACACTGAAGCTTTCTTT. Its translation: CSVNRGRNTEAFF. This chain joins TRBV29-1 and TRBJ1-1; 9 bases match TRBD1. From germline, CDR1 is SQVTM and CDR2 ANQGSEA. V gave up 5 bases and J gave up 2 bases; unmatched junction bases: 3. The CDR3 consists of 13 residues. Based on the CDR3 plus reference TRBV29-1 and TRBJ1-1, the full variable domain is SAVISQKPSRDICQRGTSLTIQCQVDSQVTMMFWYRQQPGQSLTLIATANQGSEATYESGFVIDKFPISRPNLTFSTLTVSNMSPEDSSIYLCSVNRGRNTEAFFGQGTRLTVV.

The rearrangement uses TRBV9 and TRBJ2-1; TRBD2 aligns across 10 bases. The CDR3 extends over 16 amino acids. Trimming at V came to 0 bases and at J to 6 bases, leaving 6 bases not matched to a gene. Germline CDR1 and CDR2: SGDLS and YYNGEE. CDR3 sequence (DNA): TGTGCCAGCAGCGTAGATCTAGCGGGAGCGGCCAATGAGCAGTTCTTC. This encodes CASSVDLAGAANEQFF.

The rearrangement uses TRBV27 and TRBJ1-1; D is uncertain. The ends were cut back, 3 bases at V and 9 bases at J, with 14 bases in the middle. The CDR3 spans 13 residues. CDR1 and CDR2 (germline): MNHEY, SMNVEV (reference sequence). The chain's CDR3 is CASSLSNLKQAFF. In DNA form, the CDR3 reads TGTGCCAGCAGTTTGAGTAATTTAAAGCAAGCTTTCTTT.

The rearrangement uses TRBV6-1 and TRBJ1-2, with a weak D call TRBD1 (5 bases). V gave up 0 bases and J gave up 5 bases, with 16 bases separating them. The length of the CDR3 is 16 residues. CDR1 MNHNS and CDR2 SASEGT come from the germline V gene. The DNA of the CDR3 is TGTGCCAGCAGTGAAGCTTCGTCCAGGGTGGTATATGGCTACACCTTC. It yields the protein CASSEASSRVVYGYTF.

This clone was observed a few times. The chain recombines TRBV6-5 with TRBJ1-4, with TRBD1 as a possible D gene (6 bases). This CDR3 comprises 15 residues. Germline CDR1 reads MNHEY; CDR2 reads SVGAGI. V lost 6 bases and J lost 7, with 18 bases in between. The CDR3 region has the DNA TGTGCCAGCAGAAGCGGACAGTCGACAAGTGAAAAACTGTTTTTT. This sequence encodes CASRSGQSTSEKLFF.

V gene TRBV4-1 combines with J gene TRBJ2-3, with D perhaps matching TRBD1 (5 bases). This CDR3 contains 18 residues. Per the germline V gene, CDR1 is MGHRA and CDR2 is YSYEKL. Trimming stripped 1 base from V and 2 bases from J, with 19 bases between. CDR3 sequence reads: CASSQVMLGQSLTDTQYF. The CDR3 nucleotides are TGCGCCAGCAGCCAAGTTATGCTCGGACAAAGCCTCACAGATACGCAGTATTTT.

CDR3 sequence: CASTRGPEPYEQYF. The CDR3 DNA is TGTGCCAGCACTAGGGGGCCGGAGCCCTACGAGCAGTACTTC. The V call is TRBV5-6, the J call TRBJ2-7, with 7 bases matching TRBD1. The V and J ends lost 6 bases and 2 bases, in that order; junction bases with no gene match: 8. The CDR3 sequence is 14 residues long. Germline lookup yields CDR1 SGHDT and CDR2 YYEEEE.

The gene calls are TRBV29-1 and TRBJ1-2, with D perhaps matching TRBD1 (5 bases). Germline CDR1 and CDR2: SQVTM and ANQGSEA. V lost 0 bases, J lost 3 bases, and 14 bases lay in between. The CDR3 has 15 residues. For the CDR3, the DNA is TGCAGCGTTGAAGATCGGGGGGTAGGGGACTATGGCTACACCTTC. Protein sequence: CSVEDRGVGDYGYTF.

This clone was detected only once. The genes are TRBV20-1 and TRBJ1-2; tentatively, D is TRBD1 (5 bases). The CDR3 sequence is 11 residues long. Trimming took off 3 bases at V and 8 bases at J, with 10 bases between the two ends. Germline loops: CDR1 DFQATT, CDR2 SNEGSKA (reference sequence). CDR3 nucleotides: TGCAGTGCTAGGGGAGGGGCCGGCTACACCTTC. This translates into CSARGGAGYTF.

CDR3 protein: CATSRVGLETQYF. The CDR3 DNA sequence: TGTGCCACCAGCAGAGTAGGACTAGAGACCCAGTACTTC. The chain has TRBV15 and TRBJ2-5; D is perhaps TRBD2 (5 bases). Germline assignment: CDR1 LNHNV and CDR2 YYDKDF (reference sequence). This CDR3 spans 13 amino acids. Trimming pared 1 base from V and 4 bases from J, leaving 7 bases between.

The CDR3 bases are TGTGCCAGCAGGCTAGACAGGGGTATAAACACTGAAGCTTTCTTT. Translation gives CASRLDRGINTEAFF. This chain joins TRBV6-5 and TRBJ1-1; 8 nucleotides align to TRBD1. The CDR3 extends over 15 amino acids. V gave up 6 bases and J gave up 2 bases; unmatched junction bases: 8. The germline gives CDR1 MNHEY, CDR2 SVGAGI.

The rearrangement links TRBV7-8 to TRBJ2-3; 7 bases map to TRBD2. Germline-derived CDR1 and CDR2 are SGHVS and FQNEAQ. Germline trimming cut 5 bases from V and 3 bases from J; bases unmatched to any gene: 11. CDR3 length: 16 residues. Here the CDR3 DNA reads TGTGCCAGCAGCCGTACCCAGCGGGGAGCTACAGATACGCAGTATTTT. Translation gives CASSRTQRGATDTQYF.

The genes are TRBV5-1 and TRBJ2-5, with D possibly being TRBD1 (6 bases). V lost 2 bases to trimming and J lost 1 base, with 15 bases between them. The germline CDR1 and CDR2 sequences are SGHRS and YFSETQ. This CDR3 comprises 16 residues. CDR3 sequence (DNA): TGCGCCAGCAGCTTAACAGGGTGGTGGGGCCAAGAGACCCAGTACTTC. This encodes CASSLTGWWGQETQYF.

The chain links TRBV4-1 to TRBJ1-5, with D maybe TRBD1 (5 bases). The CDR3 consists of 17 residues. CDR1 MGHRA and CDR2 YSYEKL come from the germline V gene. Trimming removed 0 bases at V and 2 bases at J, with 14 bases between. The CDR3 coding sequence is TGCGCCAGCAGCCAAGAACCGAGGGGAGGAGGCAATCAGCCCCAGCATTTT. Protein product: CASSQEPRGGGNQPQHF.

This chain links TRBV7-8 with TRBJ2-3, with D hard to call. The CDR3 covers 12 residues. The germline V gene has CDR1 SGHVS and CDR2 FQNEAQ. The V end was cut by 5 bases, the J end by 0 bases, with 3 bases between. CDR3 DNA sequence: TGTGCCAGCAGCCCTAGCACAGATACGCAGTATTTT. Its translation is CASSPSTDTQYF.

The J gene is TRBJ2-7, the V gene TRBV4-1; a weak D match, TRBD1 (5 bases). V lost 0 bases, J lost 3 bases, and 15 bases lay in between. The CDR3 has 16 residues. Germline assignment: CDR1 MGHRA and CDR2 YSYEKL. Here the CDR3 reads CASSQDAATDDYEQYF. CDR3 in DNA: TGCGCCAGCAGCCAAGATGCGGCGACAGACGACTACGAGCAGTACTTC.

V is TRBV2 and J is TRBJ1-5; tentatively, D is TRBD1 (5 bases). Per germline, CDR1 SNHLY and CDR2 FYNNEI. Trimming left V 6 bases short and J 0 bases short, with 6 bases between. The CDR3 is 13 residues long. CDR3 region: CASRGDSNQPQHF. The CDR3, as DNA: TGTGCCAGCAGAGGGGATAGCAATCAGCCCCAGCATTTT. Filled out from reference TRBV2 and TRBJ1-5, the complete variable domain reads EPEVTQTPSHQVTQMGQEVILRCVPISNHLYFYWYRQILGQKVEFLVSFYNNEISEKSEIFDDQFSVERPDGSNFTLKIRSTKLEDSAMYFCASRGDSNQPQHFGDGTRLSIL.

This rearrangement joins TRBV4-2 to TRBJ2-2, with D perhaps matching TRBD1 (6 bases). Germline loops: CDR1 LGHNA, CDR2 YNFKEQ. The CDR3 totals 15 residues. The V gene lost 3 bases and the J gene lost 2 bases, with 10 bases spanning the gap. CDR3 in amino acids: CASSHPDRNTGELFF. As DNA, the CDR3 is TGTGCCAGCAGCCACCCGGACAGAAACACCGGGGAGCTGTTTTTT.

The chain combines TRBV5-6 with TRBJ1-1; D not certain. The CDR3 has 12 residues. Germline V CDR1 and CDR2: SGHDT, YYEEEE. V lost 3 bases, J lost 6 bases, and 9 bases lay in between. The CDR3 DNA reads TGTGCCAGCAGCTACCGGGAGGCTGAAGCTTTCTTT. It codes for CASSYREAEAFF.

The CDR3 sequence: CASILGGATANYGYTF. The CDR3 DNA reads as TGTGCCAGCATCCTCGGAGGGGCCACAGCTAACTATGGCTACACCTTC. The genes are TRBV5-6 and TRBJ1-2, with D perhaps TRBD1 (5 bases). The V gene lost 6 bases and the J gene lost 0 bases, with 18 bases spanning the gap. Per the germline V gene, CDR1 is SGHDT and CDR2 is YYEEEE. The CDR3 sequence is 16 residues long. The variable domain in full, with the rest retrieved from reference TRBV5-6 and TRBJ1-2, is DAGVTQSPTHLIKTRGQQVTLRCSPKSGHDTVSWYQQALGQGPQFIFQYYEEEERQRGNFPDRFSGHQFPNYSSELNVNALLLGDSALYLCASILGGATANYGYTFGSGTRLTVV.

This sequence joins TRBV9 and TRBJ2-1; 7 nucleotides align to TRBD2. The CDR3 totals 15 residues. Germline V lookup: CDR1 SGDLS, CDR2 YYNGEE. Trimming cost V 4 bases and J 3 bases; bases outside gene matches: 7. The CDR3 loop reads CASSLSSGSYNEQFF. The CDR3, as DNA: TGTGCCAGCAGCCTTTCTAGCGGCAGCTACAATGAGCAGTTCTTC.

Note on this clone: The germline gene is not matched at one end of the junction; a read error may be the cause. This chain joins TRBV2 and TRBJ2-2; the match to TRBD2 covers 8 bases. This CDR3 is 14 amino acids long. Germline CDR1 reads SNHLY; CDR2 reads FYNNEI. The CDR3 spells CVSIVAGGTGELFF. CDR3 nucleotides: TGTGTCAGCATTGTTGCGGGGGGCACCGGGGAGCTGTTTTTT.

V is TRBV6-1 and J is TRBJ1-3; tentative D call: TRBD1 (5 bases). Germline V lookup: CDR1 MNHNS, CDR2 SASEGT. V was shortened by 4 bases and J by 0 bases, with 10 bases between the two germline ends. The CDR3 sequence is 15 residues long. Here the CDR3 reads CASSVGRVSGNTIYF. The CDR3 DNA reads TGTGCCAGCAGTGTGGGCAGGGTCTCTGGAAACACCATATATTTT.

The chain links TRBV15 to TRBJ2-5; D not certain. V gave up 1 base and J gave up 4 bases, with 19 bases separating them. The germline CDR1 and CDR2 sequences are LNHNV and YYDKDF (reference sequence). The CDR3 is 17 residues long. CDR3 amino acids: CATSRVYRSKLRETQYF. The CDR3, as DNA: TGTGCCACCAGCAGAGTCTATAGGTCAAAACTACGAGAGACCCAGTACTTC.

The gene calls are TRBV9 and TRBJ2-7, with D possibly being TRBD2 (6 bases). The CDR3 spans 16 residues. V gave up 4 bases and J gave up 2 bases, with 19 bases separating them. Germline values: CDR1 SGDLS, CDR2 YYNGEE. As DNA, the CDR3 is TGTGCCAGCAGCCCCCGGGGAGGCGGAGGGGCCTACGAGCAGTACTTC. Translated, it gives CASSPRGGGGAYEQYF.